A selection of T cell receptor beta chains follows, all from one sample in a study of Graves' ophthalmopathy and Graves' hyperthyroidism. From the multiplex PCR reads, TCRdb called clonotypes with MiXCR, one entry per CDR3 protein. Here the sample spans about 500,000 distinct CDR3 sequences, roughly 40% being singletons. The sample taken for sequencing was peripheral blood or thyroid tissue (not recorded which). The receptors shown here come from an adult man with Graves' hyperthyroidism. Both conserved end residues are part of each CDR3. Expanded clones get a size class; other rows say once, few or many, or leave the size out.

j_call cdr3_length v_call clone_size cdr3_aa
TRBJ2-2 16 TRBV6-6 NA CASSDPLAGATGELFF
TRBJ1-1 15 TRBV6-5 NA CASKHTGGQGTEAFF
TRBJ2-1 17 TRBV14 NA CASSQGTGTSGYNGQFF
TRBJ2-7 12 TRBV24-1 many CATSNTMGEQYF
TRBJ2-3 16 TRBV7-9 NA CASSPRSGRAFDTQYF
TRBJ2-2 15 TRBV7-9 NA CASSLWERDTGELFF
TRBJ2-2 18 TRBV2 NA CASRPAVWRTSNTGELFF
TRBJ1-5 15 TRBV12-3/TRBV12-4 many CASSVQGGGNQPQHF
TRBJ2-2 14 TRBV19 many CASSGVVNTGELFF
TRBJ1-2 16 TRBV27 few CASSSRTGGLAGGYTF
TRBJ2-2 11 TRBV29-1 NA CSAETRGELFF
TRBJ1-3 13 TRBV20-1 many CSARGTAGNTIYF
NA 13 TRBV7-9 few CASSLVSGNEQYF
TRBJ1-1 15 TRBV2 many CASRTRQGLNTEAFF
TRBJ2-3 15 TRBV7-9 NA CASSSSGGAIDTQYF
TRBJ2-1 13 TRBV2 few CASSRQGRNEQFF
TRBJ1-6 15 TRBV7-2 many CASSINRAGNSPLHF
TRBJ2-7 15 TRBV6-1 many CASSEASGTSYEQYF
TRBJ2-7 14 TRBV19 few CASSPPELSYEQYF
TRBJ2-7 15 TRBV11-2 many CASSLGQIHSYEQYF
NA 15 TRBV20-1 NA CSARKLASGHNEQFF
TRBJ1-2 19 TRBV10-3 many CAISESILVRDRGRQGYTF
TRBJ1-6 16 TRBV5-6 few CASSLAVNRANSPLHF
TRBJ1-1 13 TRBV3-1 NA CASSQDNGAAAFF
TRBJ1-2 13 TRBV15 NA CATSRGTDYGYTF
TRBJ2-5 15 TRBV5-1 many CASSLVGTNQETQYF
TRBJ1-6 15 TRBV7-2 NA CASSLEVDSNSPLHF
TRBJ2-5 16 TRBV20-1 many CSARDRQGRLYETQYF
TRBJ1-2 16 TRBV7-9 NA CASSLGGQLGIHGYTF
TRBJ2-2 17 TRBV5-4 few CASSLPSGRGLSGELFF
TRBJ2-6 15 TRBV9 many CASSPRHSGANVLTF
TRBJ2-2 17 TRBV7-9 NA CASSSSTGGSNTGELFF
TRBJ1-2 13 TRBV12-3/TRBV12-4 many CASSVQGLSGYTF
TRBJ2-5 18 TRBV2 NA CASSEALRLAGGMETQYF
TRBJ2-7 15 TRBV7-2 many CASSSLSAPPYEQYF
TRBJ2-2 14 TRBV20-1 many CSASRGTGTGELFF
TRBJ2-5 19 TRBV7-2 NA CASSRQSLSRQGAGKTQYF
TRBJ1-4 11 TRBV20-1 NA CSARGAEKLFF
TRBJ2-5 15 TRBV2 few CARRPAGLGYETQYF
TRBJ1-4 16 TRBV12-3/TRBV12-4 NA CASRRDPGGHNEKLFF
TRBJ1-3 17 TRBV10-3 NA CASRSKPPQGSGNTIYF
TRBJ2-7 13 TRBV20-1 NA CSATGRIANEQYF
TRBJ2-7 19 TRBV7-9 NA CASSLTHGTVWDDSYEQYF
TRBJ1-1 13 TRBV19 NA CATRAGFYTEAFF
TRBJ1-4 15 TRBV20-1 NA CSARDQQGLNEKLFF
TRBJ1-2 12 TRBV7-2 NA CASSRGQYGYTF
TRBJ2-7 14 TRBV25-1 many CATRALSSSYEQYF
TRBJ2-7 13 TRBV7-9 NA CASSRASSYEQYF